These 20 T cell receptor beta chains came from one sample sequenced in a study of control samples from healthy donors and cancer patients. Produced via immunoSEQ multiplex PCR; TCRdb's table is partial and in-frame only. The table includes over 150,000 clones, roughly 94% detected once. What was sequenced was blood. These receptors originate from a woman aged 18-35 years in good health.

This clone was seen a single time. The chain links TRBV7-9 to TRBJ1-1, with D hard to call. The V end was cut by 1 base, the J end by 4 bases, with 16 bases between. This CDR3 is built from 16 residues. Germline V gives CDR1 SEHNR, CDR2 FQNEAQ (reference sequence). The CDR3 reads CASSLVLDSWGTEAFF. The CDR3 nucleotides are TGTGCCAGCAGCTTAGTTCTGGACTCCTGGGGCACTGAAGCTTTCTTT. Combining the CDR3 with reference TRBV7-9 and TRBJ1-1 gives the whole variable domain DTGVSQNPRHKITKRGQNVTFRCDPISEHNRLYWYRQTLGQGPEFLTYFQNEAQLEKSRLLSDRFSAERPKGSFSTLEIQRTEQGDSAMYLCASSLVLDSWGTEAFFGQGTRLTVV.

J is TRBJ1-3 and V is TRBV28, with TRBD1 identical over 7 bases. Unmatched junction bases numbered 9, after V lost 3 bases and J lost 4 bases. The germline V gene encodes CDR1 MDHEN and CDR2 SYDVKM. The CDR3 spans 16 residues. The CDR3 sequence is CASSLGGTVTGNTIYF. DNA of the CDR3: TGTGCCAGCAGTTTGGGCGGGACAGTTACGGGAAACACCATATATTTT.

The chain joins TRBV5-6 to TRBJ2-1; TRBD1 matches at 10 bases. The V gene end was trimmed by 2 bases and the J gene end by 10 bases; junction bases not matched to a gene: 3. Germline V gives CDR1 SGHDT, CDR2 YYEEEE. The CDR3 length is 13 residues. CDR3 DNA: TGTGCCAGCAGCTTTGGACAGGGGGACGAGCAGTTCTTC. Encoded protein: CASSFGQGDEQFF.

The chain links TRBV28 to TRBJ2-1; the D is unclear. V gave up 3 bases and J gave up 10 bases, with 13 bases separating them. CDR3 length equals 13 residues. Germline loops: CDR1 MDHEN, CDR2 SYDVKM. CDR3 in amino acids: CASSFLSSREQFF. The CDR3 coding sequence is TGTGCCAGCAGTTTTTTATCCTCCCGAGAGCAGTTCTTC.

The chain carries TRBV5-1 and TRBJ2-1, with 8 bases matching TRBD2. The CDR3 covers 13 residues. From germline, CDR1 is SGHRS and CDR2 YFSETQ. V lost 0 bases and J lost 13; bases outside the gene matches: 6. This CDR3 reads CASSLDSAGGQFF. The CDR3 nucleotides read TGCGCCAGCAGCTTGGACTCGGCGGGGGGTCAGTTCTTC.

The sample holds one count of this clone. The rearrangement joins TRBV11-3 to TRBJ2-7; 7 bases fit TRBD2. In germline, CDR1 is SGHNT, CDR2 YENEEA. With 3 bases clipped from V and 2 bases from J, the junction kept 4 bases outside the gene matches. This CDR3 is built from 14 residues. The CDR3 DNA is TGTGCCAGCAGCTTTCAGCGGGGCCCCTACGAGCAGTACTTC. This encodes CASSFQRGPYEQYF.

This chain uses TRBV27 with TRBJ2-3; no clear D. The CDR3 is made up of 14 amino acids. Germline V gene data show CDR1 as MNHEY and CDR2 as SMNVEV (reference sequence). V was cut by 5 bases and J by 1 base, with 10 bases left in between. This CDR3 reads CASSTPWGTDTQYF. The CDR3 DNA reads as TGTGCCAGCAGTACGCCGTGGGGCACAGATACGCAGTATTTT.

The rearrangement links TRBV10-3 to TRBJ1-1; D call uncertain. The germline V gene has CDR1 ENHRY and CDR2 SYGVKD. The CDR3 spans 11 residues. Trimming removed 8 bases from V and 1 base from J, with 5 bases in between. Here the CDR3 reads CAIGSNTEAFF. The CDR3, as DNA: TGTGCCATCGGGTCGAACACTGAAGCTTTCTTT.

The chain employs TRBV12-3 or TRBV12-4 and TRBJ1-2; D call uncertain. This CDR3 comprises 12 residues. V lost 2 bases, J lost 4 bases, and 5 bases lay in between. Here the CDR3 DNA reads TGTGCCAGCAGTTTATATATCTATGGCTACACCTTC. This codes for CASSLYIYGYTF.

V usage is TRBV7-9 and J usage is TRBJ1-2; TRBD1 might be the D (6 bases). The CDR3 runs to 13 residues. Trimming cost V 5 bases and J 4 bases, with 11 bases left between them. Germline values: CDR1 SEHNR, CDR2 FQNEAQ (reference sequence). CDR3 sequence (DNA): TGTGCCAGCAGCCGGGACAAGGGCTATGGCTACACCTTC. Translated, it gives CASSRDKGYGYTF.

This chain joins TRBV20-1 and TRBJ1-4; D is unclear. V was pared by 1 base and J by 7 bases, with 4 bases between. Germline CDR1 is DFQATT and CDR2 is SNEGSKA (reference sequence). The CDR3 extends over 11 amino acids. In DNA form, the CDR3 reads TGCAGTGCTAGAGGGATTGAAAAACTGTTTTTT. It yields the protein CSARGIEKLFF.

This chain uses TRBV7-6 with TRBJ2-4; 10 nucleotides match TRBD1. The CDR3 has 16 residues. V dropped 9 bases and J dropped 4; count of bases not matched to a gene: 12. Germline lookup yields CDR1 SGHVS and CDR2 FNYEAQ. CDR3 sequence reads: CASSPGQGPPKNIQYF. For the CDR3, the DNA is TGTGCCAGTAGTCCGGGACAGGGGCCTCCAAAAAACATTCAGTACTTC.

This clone was seen only a few times. V and J are TRBV4-1 and TRBJ2-7, with TRBD2 matching over 7 bases. V was clipped by 4 bases and J by 7 bases; unmatched bases: 16. The CDR3 spans 16 residues. Per the germline V gene, CDR1 is MGHRA and CDR2 is YSYEKL. The CDR3 nucleotides read TGCGCCAGCAGCCTGACACCCTCGGGGAGGGCTGAGGAGCAGTACTTC. Translating gives CASSLTPSGRAEEQYF.

V usage is TRBV6-6 and J usage is TRBJ1-6; the match to TRBD1 covers 9 bases. The CDR3 consists of 13 residues. V shed 4 bases, J shed 9 bases, and the junction held 1 base outside the gene matches. Germline V lookup: CDR1 MNHNY, CDR2 SVGAGI (reference sequence). CDR3 bases: TGTGCCAGCAGTTTGGACAGGGGTTCACCCCTCCACTTT. This sequence encodes CASSLDRGSPLHF.

CDR3 sequence: CASAPPGRPYEQYF. Here the CDR3 DNA reads TGTGCTAGTGCCCCCCCTGGACGGCCCTACGAGCAGTACTTC. The gene calls are TRBV12-5 and TRBJ2-7, with D unclear. V was clipped by 7 bases and J by 2 bases, with 15 bases between them. CDR3 length: 14 residues. Germline lookup yields CDR1 LGHNT and CDR2 FRNRAP.

This clone was recorded only once. The V gene is TRBV6-2 or TRBV6-3, the J gene TRBJ2-3; weak D call: TRBD2 (6 bases). Germline V gene sequence: CDR1 MNHEY, CDR2 SVGEGT. Trimming pared 4 bases from V and 3 bases from J, leaving 20 bases between. The CDR3 covers 17 residues. The CDR3 DNA sequence: TGTGCCAGCAGTTTCCTGGTAGTCAGTGGGGGGACAGATACGCAGTATTTT. As protein: CASSFLVVSGGTDTQYF.

DNA of the CDR3: TGTGCCAGTACCCTGGGCCAGATATACACTGAAGCTTTCTTT. As protein: CASTLGQIYTEAFF. The rearrangement uses TRBV19 and TRBJ1-1; no definite D call. Germline values: CDR1 LNHDA, CDR2 SQIVND (reference sequence). The V and J ends lost 7 bases and 3 bases respectively, with 15 bases between them. The CDR3 consists of 14 residues.

This clone was observed once. This rearrangement joins TRBV29-1 to TRBJ1-4; D remains unclear. Trimming shortened V by 4 bases and J by 7 bases, and 10 bases separated the two germline ends. Germline CDR1 is SQVTM and CDR2 is ANQGSEA. This CDR3 has 12 amino acids. CDR3 sequence reads: CSVGRRTEKLFF. In DNA, the CDR3 is TGCAGCGTTGGACGGAGGACTGAAAAACTGTTTTTT.

This sequence joins TRBV7-9 and TRBJ1-5, with unresolved D. The CDR3 runs to 14 residues. Trimming pared 5 bases from V and 0 bases from J, leaving 8 bases between. In germline, CDR1 is SEHNR, CDR2 FQNEAQ (reference sequence). The CDR3 DNA reads as TGTGCCAGCAGCCCCCTGAATAGCAATCAGCCCCAGCATTTT. The encoded protein is CASSPLNSNQPQHF.

The gene calls are TRBV10-3 and TRBJ2-7; either TRBD1 or TRBD2 may fit D (5 bases each). The CDR3 totals 14 residues. Trimming pared 4 bases from V and 2 bases from J, leaving 12 bases between. The germline gives CDR1 ENHRY, CDR2 SYGVKD. Here the CDR3 DNA reads TGTGCCATCAGTGTCCGGGACGGGACCTACGAGCAGTACTTC. This translates into CAISVRDGTYEQYF.